These T cell receptor beta chains were read from a single sample in a study of blood T cells in healthy people across ages. TCRdb redid the calling of the 5' RACE reads with MiXCR, one entry per CDR3 protein. The top ten hold roughly 6.3% of the sample, which has about 1.4 million distinct CDR3 sequences, 59% seen once. The sample consisted of blood. These TCRs come from a man younger than 35 in good health. Both conserved end residues are part of each CDR3. The order of the fields is clone size, V gene, D gene, J gene, CDR3 protein, CDR3 DNA. D genes are given only for firm matches. Some rows have no size entry. The others give once, few or many, or a class for an expanded clone.

once,TRBV27,.,TRBJ2-3,CASSPSFAGLSTDTQYF,TGTGCCAGCAGTCCCTCGTTTGCGGGCCTTAGCACAGATACGCAGTATTTT
.,TRBV11-3,.,TRBJ2-3,CASSLGWEVTDTQYF,TGTGCCAGCAGCTTAGGGTGGGAGGTCACAGATACGCAGTATTTT
few,TRBV3-1,.,TRBJ2-7,CASSQDAGGLNEQYF,TGTGCCAGCAGCCAAGATGCCGGCGGGTTGAACGAGCAGTACTTC
.,TRBV20-1,.,TRBJ2-7,CSAREGSHEQYF,TGCAGTGCTAGGGAGGGATCACACGAGCAGTACTTC
.,TRBV27,.,TRBJ1-3,CASSLSQGRNTIYF,TGTGCCAGCAGTCTTAGTCAGGGGAGAAACACCATATATTTT
once,TRBV25-1,.,TRBJ2-7,CASSDVNGQYF,TGTGCCAGCAGTGATGTTAACGGGCAGTACTTC
.,TRBV29-1,.,TRBJ2-1,CSGLQGNEQFF,TGCAGCGGCCTACAGGGCAATGAGCAGTTCTTC
.,TRBV20-1,TRBD2,TRBJ2-3,CSAKPRTSGGQDTQYF,TGCAGTGCTAAGCCTCGGACTAGCGGGGGACAAGATACGCAGTATTTT
.,TRBV2,TRBD1,TRBJ2-1,CASKGGTGNGPEEQFF,TGTGCCAGCAAAGGAGGGACAGGGAACGGCCCAGAGGAGCAGTTCTTC
.,TRBV4-3,.,TRBJ1-2,CASGDMSLGYTF,TGCGCCAGCGGGGATATGAGTTTAGGTTACACCTTC
.,TRBV21-1,.,TRBJ2-1,CASSPWASGRRAGEQFF,TGTGCCAGCAGCCCTTGGGCTAGCGGGAGGAGGGCTGGTGAGCAGTTCTTC
few,TRBV24-1,.,TRBJ2-7,CATRNLQGEDYEQYF,TGTGCCACCAGGAACCTACAGGGCGAGGACTACGAGCAGTACTTC
.,TRBV11-2,.,TRBJ2-1,CASSLVFAGNNEQFF,TGTGCCAGCAGCTTAGTCTTTGCGGGGAACAATGAGCAGTTCTTC
.,TRBV12-3/TRBV12-4,TRBD1,TRBJ1-5,CASRVGTGHRKPQHF,TGTGCCAGCAGGGTGGGGACAGGGCACCGAAAGCCCCAGCATTTT
.,TRBV28,TRBD2,TRBJ2-7,CASSPPERGVYEQYF,TGTGCCAGCAGTCCCCCCGAGCGGGGGGTCTACGAGCAGTACTTC
.,TRBV20-1,TRBD1,TRBJ1-5,CSAVVGQGFDQPQHF,TGCAGCGCCGTGGTAGGACAGGGGTTCGATCAGCCCCAGCATTTT
.,TRBV4-1,.,TRBJ2-5,CASSLGHNQETQYF,TGCGCCAGCAGCCTCGGACATAACCAAGAGACCCAGTACTTC
.,TRBV19,.,TRBJ2-7,CASSIVARYREQYF,TGTGCCAGTAGTATAGTGGCGAGATATCGGGAGCAGTACTTC
.,TRBV7-9,.,TRBJ2-1,CASSSRAGLRNEQFF,TGTGCCAGCAGCTCGCGGGCGGGGTTAAGGAATGAGCAGTTCTTC
.,TRBV6-1,TRBD1,TRBJ2-7,CASSGRDREYEQYF,TGTGCCAGCAGTGGCCGGGACAGGGAGTACGAGCAGTACTTC
.,TRBV25-1,TRBD2,TRBJ2-7,CASSESSGGTNSYEQYF,TGTGCCAGCAGTGAGTCTAGCGGGGGTACAAACTCCTACGAGCAGTACTTC
once,TRBV12-3/TRBV12-4,.,TRBJ2-5,CASGWTAVQETQYF,TGTGCCAGCGGATGGACAGCGGTCCAAGAGACCCAGTACTTC
.,TRBV6-2/TRBV6-3,TRBD1,TRBJ2-3,CASSHRGQSTDTQYF,TGTGCCAGCAGTCACAGGGGACAGTCCACAGATACGCAGTATTTT
few,TRBV29-1,TRBD2,TRBJ2-1,CSVNPRGGSYNEQFF,TGCAGCGTCAACCCGCGGGGGGGCTCCTACAATGAGCAGTTCTTC
few,TRBV27,.,TRBJ2-1,CASSLRADYNEQFF,TGTGCCAGCAGTTTACGGGCAGACTACAATGAGCAGTTCTTC
.,TRBV25-1,TRBD1,TRBJ2-7,CASSELGTGDSYEQYF,TGTGCCAGCAGTGAATTAGGGACAGGGGATTCCTACGAGCAGTACTTC
.,TRBV27,.,TRBJ1-2,CASSPDPTGRANYGYTF,TGTGCCAGCAGTCCCGACCCAACAGGGCGTGCTAACTATGGCTACACCTTC
.,TRBV27,.,TRBJ1-2,CASSLGTLEYDANYGYTF,TGTGCCAGCAGTTTAGGGACCCTAGAATACGACGCTAACTATGGCTACACCTTC
few,TRBV20-1,.,TRBJ1-6,CSARDRVSPLHF,TGCAGTGCTAGAGATCGGGTTTCACCCCTCCACTTT
few,TRBV27,.,TRBJ2-5,CASSFGPGAQYF,TGTGCCAGCAGTTTTGGTCCCGGGGCCCAGTACTTC
.,TRBV28,.,TRBJ1-1,CASRPMDAWGTEVFF,TGTGCCAGCAGGCCGATGGACGCCTGGGGCACTGAAGTTTTCTTT
.,TRBV28,.,TRBJ1-5,CASWAGGNQPQHF,TGTGCCAGTTGGGCAGGGGGCAATCAGCCCCAGCATTTT
.,TRBV6-5,.,TRBJ2-1,CASRRERFSSYNEQFF,TGTGCCAGCAGGAGGGAGCGGTTCAGCTCCTACAATGAGCAGTTCTTC
few,TRBV27,TRBD1,TRBJ2-7,CASSLLGQQAYEQYF,TGTGCCAGCAGTTTATTGGGACAGCAAGCCTACGAGCAGTACTTC
.,TRBV28,TRBD2,TRBJ2-3,CASTFSGRGDTQYF,TGTGCCAGCACCTTTTCGGGGAGGGGAGATACGCAGTATTTT
.,TRBV6-6,TRBD1,TRBJ2-3,CASGPTGTGGTDTQYF,TGTGCCAGCGGGCCGACTGGGACAGGGGGCACAGATACGCAGTATTTT
once,TRBV20-1,.,TRBJ1-6,CSASVGMYSPLHF,TGCAGTGCTAGTGTAGGGATGTACTCACCCCTCCACTTT
.,TRBV29-1,TRBD1,TRBJ2-7,CSVERGQGGGVGYEQYF,TGCAGCGTTGAGAGGGGACAGGGTGGTGGAGTGGGCTACGAGCAGTACTTC
many,TRBV6-1,.,TRBJ2-1,CASSEEVNNEQFF,TGTGCCAGCAGTGAGGAAGTTAACAATGAGCAGTTCTTC
few,TRBV7-2,TRBD2,TRBJ2-3,CATGTSGHTDTQYF,TGTGCCACTGGGACTAGCGGACACACAGATACGCAGTATTTT
.,TRBV20-1,TRBD1,TRBJ1-4,CSAGDRASTNEKLFF,TGCAGTGCTGGCGACAGGGCAAGCACTAATGAAAAACTGTTTTTT
once,TRBV21-1,.,TRBJ2-7,CASSKGMKGKAKNIRYF,TGTGCCAGCAGCAAAGGGATGAAGGGGAAGGCCAAAAACATTCGGTACTTC
.,TRBV6-5,TRBD1,TRBJ1-2,CASSYSPQGANYGYTF,TGTGCCAGCAGTTACTCGCCCCAGGGGGCTAACTATGGCTACACCTTC
few,TRBV29-1,TRBD1,TRBJ2-2,CSVEGPGQGFTGELFF,TGCAGCGTTGAGGGGCCGGGACAGGGGTTCACCGGGGAGCTGTTTTTT
.,TRBV11-2,TRBD1,TRBJ1-6,CASSLPLRTGRSPLHF,TGTGCCAGCAGCTTACCCCTCCGGACAGGGCGTTCACCCCTCCACTTT
.,TRBV27,.,TRBJ2-2,CASRSGWLSTGELFF,TGTGCCAGCCGGTCAGGGTGGCTAAGCACCGGGGAGCTGTTTTTT
.,TRBV7-7,TRBD1,TRBJ2-3,CASSPHGTGVTDTQYF,TGTGCTAGCAGCCCCCACGGGACAGGGGTTACAGATACGCAGTATTTT
.,TRBV4-1,.,TRBJ2-7,CASSQVGARVAYF,TGCGCCAGCAGCCAAGTAGGGGCCAGGGTGGCGTACTTC
.,TRBV7-9,.,TRBJ2-1,CASSVSNNEQFF,TGTGCCAGCAGTGTCTCCAACAATGAGCAGTTCTTC
once,TRBV30,.,TRBJ2-6,CAWSSLPKGANVLTF,TGTGCCTGGAGTTCACTGCCCAAGGGGGCCAACGTCCTGACTTTC
.,TRBV21-1,.,TRBJ2-7,CASSKATGVSYEQYF,TGTGCCAGCAGCAAAGCGACGGGAGTCAGCTACGAGCAGTACTTC